This paragraph reports one TCR beta chain. Its target antigen remains unknown. No quality values exist for individual bases; no much larger clone is one base distant. Including cysteine and phenylalanine, the CDR3 has 15 amino acids. Here the CDR3 DNA is all that survives: 45 bases in frame from base 1. Via the germline V gene (reference sequence), CDR1 is LNHDA and CDR2 SQIVND. Trimming accounts for 7 bases at V and 4 bases at J, while the number of junction bases matched to no gene is 8. One collaborating source in Seattle enrolled patients during active infection and followed them longitudinally through the course of disease. The collaborating institutions used their own protocols to collect whole blood in K2EDTA tubes. For TCRbeta analysis, collaborators shipped samples as frozen whole blood, isolated PBMCs, or DNA extracted from either of those sample types. The immunoSEQ Assay, a bias-controlled multiplex PCR, was used to amplify TCRbeta CDR3 regions from genomic DNA. The study's processing was this. The number of nucleated cells in each sample was estimated from the amplification of reference gene primers within the assay. To quantify the absolute abundance of each unique TCRbeta CDR3 rearrangement, sequence reads were collapsed and filtered. For each sample, productive Simpson clonality was calculated as the square root of Simpson's diversity index across productive rearrangements. TCRdb holds this immuneACCESS table with in-frame rearrangements only. Some clones are missing; in checked studies, unresolved V genes explain under half, and the rest has no known cause. For V, J and clone size, that table is used; D and trimming come from the DNA. For this sample there are approximately 250,000 clones; roughly 88% appear just once. Of the sample, about a tenth is held by the ten largest clones.

The data stem from a study of blood T cell repertoires in COVID-19 (dated by TCRdb to about 2020). Some background on the complete study: Samples covering the acute and convalescent phases of COVID-19 were provided by collaborators in the United States, Italy and Spain. The material from the prospective study consisted of cDNA or gDNA derived from T cells, B-cell-depleted T cells, or PBMCs. The dataset comprised deeply sampled blood TCRbeta repertoires from subjects exposed to, actively infected with, or recovered from COVID-19. The repertoires were released in a freely available public database meant as a resource for research on the immune response to SARS-CoV-2. The samples were drawn from the first 160 participants of the ongoing ImmuneRACE study and from some 1,300 subjects provided by 6 global collaborators. Sample metadata almost always included a de-identified subject ID, COVID-19 status, age in years and sex. Where available, HLA class I and class II types were obtained from metadata supplied by the sample provider rather than from assay-based typing. The paper as a whole reports these results and caveats: The amount of clinical and demographic metadata varied by source and participant and was provided uncurated.

What was sequenced was peripheral blood. Here the chain combines TRBV19 and TRBJ2-1, with 9 bases aligning to TRBD1. The source of this sequence is a woman in her 70s with COVID-19, enrolled during active disease. Here is the DNA: TGTGCCAGTAAGGCGTTGGGACAGGGTTACAATGAGCAGTTCTTC. This codes for CASKALGQGYNEQFF. With all but the CDR3 taken from the reference TRBV19 and TRBJ2-1 genes, the full variable domain is: DGGITQSPKYLFRKEGQNVTLSCEQNLNHDAMYWYRQDPGQGLRLIYYSQIVNDFQKGDIAEGYSVSREKKESFPLTVTSAQKNPTAFYLCASKALGQGYNEQFFGPGTRLTVL.